Listed here are 5 T cell receptor beta chains from one sample, sequenced in a study of blood T cell repertoires in COVID-19 (dated by TCRdb to 2020 to 2021). The library was made by the immunoSEQ multiplex PCR assay. The source is immuneACCESS, and TCRdb retained only in-frame sequences with V and J called. Part of the clones is not carried over; for the studies checked, unresolved V genes explain less than half of this, and the remainder is unexplained. Across this sample there are 250,000 to 300,000 clones, with 85% to 90% seen only once. 3.6% of the sample lies in the top ten. Sequenced sample: peripheral blood. All receptors derive from a man between 18 and 35 years old with active or convalescent COVID-19.

The rearrangement joins TRBV14 to TRBJ1-1; D is unclear. Trimming shortened V by 1 base and J by 6 bases, and 9 bases separated the two germline ends. This CDR3 has 13 amino acids. Germline V gene data show CDR1 as SGHDN and CDR2 as FVKESK. The CDR3 reads CASSQGVVAEAFF. The CDR3 DNA sequence: TGTGCCAGCAGCCAAGGCGTGGTCGCTGAAGCTTTCTTT.

The chain recombines TRBV12-3 or TRBV12-4 with TRBJ1-1; no clear D gene. The length of the CDR3 is 13 residues. The ends were cut back, 6 bases at V and 0 bases at J, with 8 bases in the middle. In DNA, the CDR3 is TGTGCCAGCAGACAGTTTCTGAACACTGAAGCTTTCTTT. Amino acids: CASRQFLNTEAFF.

This clone has only one observation. The genes are TRBV6-1 and TRBJ2-5, with D possibly matching TRBD2 (6 bases). V was pared by 3 bases and J by 5 bases, with 7 bases between. This CDR3 spans 12 amino acids. Germline V gives CDR1 MNHNS, CDR2 SASEGT. CDR3 nucleotide sequence: TGTGCCAGCAGTGAGGGGAGGGAGACCCAGTACTTC. Protein: CASSEGRETQYF.

The chain combines TRBV4-1 with TRBJ2-7; TRBD1 matches at 9 bases. Germline assignment: CDR1 MGHRA and CDR2 YSYEKL. This CDR3 region has 17 residues. Trimming took 5 bases from V and 3 from J; bases not matched to a gene: 14. CDR3 DNA: TGCGCCAGCAGCGTAGCGGCGGGGACAGGGATAAACTACGAGCAGTACTTC. It translates to CASSVAAGTGINYEQYF.

The chain employs TRBV11-3 and TRBJ2-7; D is perhaps TRBD2 (6 bases). This CDR3 spans 15 amino acids. Deletions cut 1 base from V and 9 bases from J, with 19 bases between. The germline V gene encodes CDR1 SGHNT and CDR2 YENEEA. The CDR3 bases are TGTGCCAGCAGCTTAGCGGCGGGGCCTAAAACGGGGCAGTACTTC. Translating it yields CASSLAAGPKTGQYF.